This entry features one T cell receptor beta chain sequence. This entry comes from a study of T cell changes during pregnancy in multiple sclerosis. The repertoire was sequenced with immunoSEQ multiplex PCR; TCRdb's copy has only in-frame clones and lacks some. The sample consists of 20,000 to 25,000 clones, roughly 86% of them appearing once. The sequences come from CD8+ T cells from peripheral blood mononuclear cells, collected in the first trimester of pregnancy. This TCR derives from a female donor in good health, enrolled as a control in a pregnancy study.

The CDR3 DNA follows: TGTGCCAGCAGCTTAGCAGACACGTCTATCTATGGCTACACCTTC. As protein: CASSLADTSIYGYTF. The genes are TRBV7-9 and TRBJ1-2; no reliable D call. V lost 0 bases to trimming and J lost 4 bases, with 12 bases between them. The CDR3 contains 15 residues. Germline V gene data show CDR1 as SEHNR and CDR2 as FQNEAQ (reference sequence).